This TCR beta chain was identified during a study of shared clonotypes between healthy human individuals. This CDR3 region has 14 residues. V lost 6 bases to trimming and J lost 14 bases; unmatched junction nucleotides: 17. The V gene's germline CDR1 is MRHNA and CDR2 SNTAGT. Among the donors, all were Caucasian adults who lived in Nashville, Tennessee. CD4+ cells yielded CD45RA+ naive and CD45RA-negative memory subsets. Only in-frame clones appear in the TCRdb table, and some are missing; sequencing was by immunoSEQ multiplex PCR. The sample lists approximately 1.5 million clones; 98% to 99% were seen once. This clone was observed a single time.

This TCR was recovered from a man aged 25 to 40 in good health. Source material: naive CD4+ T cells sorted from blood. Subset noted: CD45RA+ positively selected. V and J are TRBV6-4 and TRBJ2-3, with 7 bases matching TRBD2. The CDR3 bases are TGTGCCAGCAGAGGGGAGGCTAGCGGTGCGCAGTGGTATTTT. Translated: CASRGEASGAQWYF.